The clone carrying this T cell receptor beta chain was seen just once. What it recognizes is unknown. These data originate in a study of CD8+ T cells in alopecia areata. Study-wide results and caveats: Alphabeta T cells residing in normal skin are also sequenced in scalp samples.

This CDR3 is 14 amino acids long. Per the germline V gene, CDR1 is SEHNR and CDR2 is FQNEAQ (reference sequence). The V gene lost 5 bases and the J gene lost 6 bases, with 14 bases spanning the gap. Cell sorting on a FACSAria was used to separate CD4+ and CD8+ T cells from the PBMCs. TCR sequencing used cDNA made by reverse transcription of extracted RNA. Some clones are missing from TCRdb's copy, which holds only in-frame ones; the method was immunoSEQ multiplex PCR. The sample consists of about 110,000 clones, roughly 60% of them appearing once. This clonotype originated in a human donor in good health. The rearrangement uses TRBV7-9 and TRBJ2-1; D is perhaps TRBD1 or TRBD2 (7 bases each). Sequencing was carried out using CD8+ T cells sorted from blood. The CDR3 region is CASSHPGGVNEQFF. CDR3 nucleotides: TGTGCCAGCAGCCATCCAGGGGGGGTCAATGAGCAGTTCTTC. Full variable domain (rest looked up from reference TRBV7-9 and TRBJ2-1): DTGVSQNPRHKITKRGQNVTFRCDPISEHNRLYWYRQTLGQGPEFLTYFQNEAQLEKSRLLSDRFSAERPKGSFSTLEIQRTEQGDSAMYLCASSHPGGVNEQFFGPGTRLTVL.